This is a list of T cell receptor beta chains from one sample in a study of identical twins. TCRdb independently ran MiXCR on the 5' RACE reads; one entry per CDR3 protein. The data hold 690,000 or so distinct CDR3 sequences, with around 8.6% observed a single time. This sample was also put to use in a study of yellow fever vaccine responses in identical twins.

The specimen was PBMCs. These receptors all come from a woman aged 18-30 years in good health. Both conserved end residues are part of each CDR3. The order of the fields is clone size, D gene, V gene, J gene, CDR3 DNA, CDR3 protein. D genes are given only for firm matches. For some rows the clone size is stated as once, few or many, or as a class when expanded; others skip it.

>few|NA|TRBV7-9|TRBJ2-7
TGTGCCAGCAGACCAGGGACCGACAGCTCCTACGAGCAGTACTTC
CASRPGTDSSYEQYF
>once|NA|TRBV7-9|TRBJ1-1
TGTGCCAGCAGCTTACCCTCTGCGGTAGGAATGAACACTGAAGCTTTCTTT
CASSLPSAVGMNTEAFF
>NA|NA|TRBV28|TRBJ1-2
TGTGCCAGCAGTTTCCCTCGCGGCTACACCTTC
CASSFPRGYTF
>NA|TRBD2|TRBV20-1|TRBJ2-1
TGCAGTGCTACTGGGACTACCGGAGGGTCCTACAATGAGCAGTTCTTC
CSATGTTGGSYNEQFF
>few|TRBD2|TRBV20-1|TRBJ2-1
TGCAGTGCTAGAGACGCCGAGCTAGCGGGGGTTTCCTACAATGAGCAGTTCTTC
CSARDAELAGVSYNEQFF
>NA|NA|TRBV29-1|TRBJ1-2
TGCAGCGTTCCCGACAGCCATGGCTACACCTTC
CSVPDSHGYTF
>many|TRBD1|TRBV20-1|TRBJ2-1
TGCAGTGCTAGTTCGGGACAGGGGACCTTCTTCTCCTACAATGAGCAGTTCTTC
CSASSGQGTFFSYNEQFF
>many|NA|TRBV3-1|TRBJ2-1
TGTGCCAGCAGCCAAGAACGGTCGAGGGGTGAGCAGTTCTTC
CASSQERSRGEQFF
>NA|NA|TRBV11-2|TRBJ2-7
TGTGCCAGCAGCTTATCGGAGGCCGGCGAGCAGTACTTC
CASSLSEAGEQYF
>NA|TRBD2|TRBV11-1|TRBJ2-3
TGTGCCAGCAGACCCGGGACTAGCGGGAGGGATTCCACAGATACGCAGTATTTT
CASRPGTSGRDSTDTQYF
>NA|NA|TRBV3-1|TRBJ2-1
TGTGCCAGCAGCCAAGAATTCGGTAATGAGCAGTTCTTC
CASSQEFGNEQFF
>NA|NA|TRBV28|TRBJ2-1
TGTGCCAGCACCTCCCCCGGGAGAAGGGCCTACAATGAGCAGTTCTTC
CASTSPGRRAYNEQFF
>NA|NA|TRBV7-3|TRBJ2-2
TGTGCCAGCAGATATTCCGGGACGGCGAACACCGGGGAGCTGTTTTTT
CASRYSGTANTGELFF
>NA|TRBD2|TRBV20-1|TRBJ2-3
TGCAGTGCTAGAGCGGGAGGGGGGGGCACGCAGTATTTT
CSARAGGGGTQYF
>few|TRBD1|TRBV18|TRBJ2-7
TGTGCCAGCTCGGGCCCGGGACAGGGGGACTACGAGCAGTACTTC
CASSGPGQGDYEQYF
>NA|NA|TRBV11-3|TRBJ2-1
TGTGCCAGCAGCCAGGACAGTACCTACAATGAGCAGTTCTTC
CASSQDSTYNEQFF
>many|TRBD2|TRBV12-3/TRBV12-4|TRBJ2-1
TGTGCCAGCACCCTAGCGGGAGGCTACAATGAGCAGTTCTTC
CASTLAGGYNEQFF
>many|NA|TRBV14|TRBJ1-4
TGTGCCAGCAGCCAAGACGGGGGTTATAATGAAAAACTGTTTTTT
CASSQDGGYNEKLFF
>NA|TRBD1|TRBV6-1|TRBJ2-2
TGTGCCTCCCAGTGGGGACAGGGAAACACCGGGGAGCTGTTTTTT
CASQWGQGNTGELFF
>few|NA|TRBV6-6|TRBJ2-7
TGTGCCAGCAGTAAAGAGTACGAGCAGTACTTC
CASSKEYEQYF
>few|NA|TRBV19|TRBJ1-2
TGTGCCAGTACCCCTGGCAGGAGCTATGGCTACACCTTC
CASTPGRSYGYTF
>NA|NA|TRBV10-3|TRBJ2-5
TGTGCCATCAGTGAGTCCCCGGGGACTCAAGAGACCCAGTACTTC
CAISESPGTQETQYF
>few|NA|TRBV27|TRBJ2-3
TGTGCCAACCAAAATACGCAGTATTTT
CANQNTQYF